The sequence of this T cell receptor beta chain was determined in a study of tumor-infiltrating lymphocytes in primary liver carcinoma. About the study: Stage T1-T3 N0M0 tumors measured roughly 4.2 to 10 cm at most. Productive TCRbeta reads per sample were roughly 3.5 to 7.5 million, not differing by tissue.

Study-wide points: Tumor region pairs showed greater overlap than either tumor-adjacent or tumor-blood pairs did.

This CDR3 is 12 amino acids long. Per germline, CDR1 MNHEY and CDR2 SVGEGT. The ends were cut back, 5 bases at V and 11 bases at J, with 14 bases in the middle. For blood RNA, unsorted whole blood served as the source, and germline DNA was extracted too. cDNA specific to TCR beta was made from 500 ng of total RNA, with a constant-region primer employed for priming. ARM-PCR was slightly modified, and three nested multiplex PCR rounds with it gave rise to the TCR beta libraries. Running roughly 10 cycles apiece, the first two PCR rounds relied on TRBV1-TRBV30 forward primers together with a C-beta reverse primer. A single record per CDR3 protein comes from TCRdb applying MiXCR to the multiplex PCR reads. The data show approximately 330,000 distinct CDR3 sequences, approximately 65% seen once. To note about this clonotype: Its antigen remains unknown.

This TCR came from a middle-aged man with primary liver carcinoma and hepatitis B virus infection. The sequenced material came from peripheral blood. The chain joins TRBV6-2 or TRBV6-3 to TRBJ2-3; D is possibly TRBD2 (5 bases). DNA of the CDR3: TGTGCCAGCAGTCAGCTAGCTTCAGGGCAGTATTTT. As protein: CASSQLASGQYF.